This passage covers 17 T cell receptor beta chains from one sample sequenced in a study of graft-versus-host responses after intestinal transplantation. Their specific antigens are unknown. TCRdb's table, derived via immunoSEQ multiplex PCR, lists solely in-frame clones and lacks some. The sample holds about 50,000 clones, roughly 83% seen once. This sample comprised unstimulated CD4+ T cells sorted from spleen or lymph node cells, obtained before transplant. These receptors were obtained from a human donor who was the organ donor for an intestinal transplant.

The chain uses TRBV7-2 and TRBJ2-5, with TRBD2 identical over 15 bases. This CDR3 contains 17 residues. Germline trimming cut 1 base from V and 2 bases from J; bases unmatched to any gene: 2. The V gene's germline CDR1 is SGHTA and CDR2 FQGNSA. The CDR3 DNA is TGTGCCAGCAGCTTAGGCGGACTAGCGGGGGGGCAAGAGACCCAGTACTTC. It specifies CASSLGGLAGGQETQYF.

This clone is a singleton in its sample. The V call is TRBV7-2, the J call TRBJ2-7; 9 bases agree with TRBD2. Germline CDR1 is SGHTA and CDR2 is FQGNSA. The CDR3 covers 16 residues. Trimming cost V 0 bases and J 0 bases; bases outside gene matches: 3. CDR3 bases: TGTGCCAGCAGCTTAGCGCTAGCGGGATACTCCTACGAGCAGTACTTC. It specifies CASSLALAGYSYEQYF.

The chain recombines TRBV6-1 with TRBJ2-1; the match to TRBD2 covers 12 bases. The germline V gene has CDR1 MNHNS and CDR2 SASEGT. CDR3 size: 15 residues. The trim removed 2 bases at V and 4 bases at J, leaving 0 bases unmatched. The CDR3 bases are TGTGCCAGCAGTGAACTAGCGGGAGGGTACAATGAGCAGTTCTTC. It translates to CASSELAGGYNEQFF.

The chain recombines TRBV29-1 with TRBJ2-3; 9 positions agree with TRBD1. J lost 2 bases, V lost 6 bases, and 9 bases had no gene match. In germline, CDR1 is SQVTM, CDR2 ANQGSEA. The CDR3 is made up of 15 amino acids. The CDR3 region is CSVQSGTGNTDTQYF. The CDR3 nucleotides read TGCAGCGTACAATCCGGGACAGGGAACACAGATACGCAGTATTTT.

As for this clone: The same CDR3 arises from other DNA sequences in this sample as well. The chain uses TRBV19 and TRBJ2-7; TRBD2 aligns across 14 bases. This CDR3 has 15 residues. Germline V gene sequence: CDR1 LNHDA, CDR2 SQIVND (reference sequence). J was trimmed by 4 bases and V by 5 bases; bases with no gene match: 4. The CDR3 DNA is TGTGCCAGTAGTGGGACTAGCGGGAGCGGATACGAGCAGTACTTC. Its protein is CASSGTSGSGYEQYF.

A single count supports this clone. The rearrangement uses TRBV6-9 and TRBJ2-7, with unresolved D. Trimming removed 6 bases at V and 3 bases at J, with 9 bases between. The CDR3 is 12 residues long. In germline, CDR1 is MNHGY, CDR2 SVAAGI. CDR3 sequence: CASRDVNYEQYF. The CDR3 DNA reads TGTGCCAGCAGGGACGTTAACTACGAGCAGTACTTC.

This chain links TRBV11-2 with TRBJ2-1, with D uncertain. Germline V CDR1 and CDR2: SGHAT, FQNNGV. V was clipped by 4 bases and J by 10 bases, with 8 bases between them. This CDR3 is built from 11 residues. CDR3 DNA: TGTGCCAGCAGCTCCGCCTGGGAGCAGTTCTTC. Translation gives CASSSAWEQFF.

The rearrangement links TRBV6-6 to TRBJ2-5; 8 bases align to TRBD2. The assigned J gene may be wrong: the sequence end matches TRBJ2-7 better. The CDR3 length is 15 residues. Germline CDR1 reads MNHNY; CDR2 reads SVGAGI (reference sequence). The CDR3 loop reads CASSPAGGLFYEQYF. CDR3 bases: TGTGCCAGCAGTCCCGCGGGGGGACTATTCTACGAGCAGTACTTC.

The sample holds one count of this clone. V and J are TRBV7-9 and TRBJ1-1; no clear D. V lost 3 bases and J lost 1, with 6 bases in between. The CDR3 totals 13 residues. Germline loops: CDR1 SEHNR, CDR2 FQNEAQ (reference sequence). This CDR3 is CASSLAANTEAFF. For the CDR3, the DNA is TGTGCCAGCAGCTTGGCAGCGAACACTGAAGCTTTCTTT.

V and J are TRBV30 and TRBJ2-2; D gene ambiguous. Germline V gives CDR1 GTSNPN, CDR2 SVGIG (reference sequence). V gave up 3 bases and J gave up 7 bases, with 15 bases separating them. The CDR3 contains 14 residues. The CDR3 coding sequence is TGTGCCTGGAGAAAGGAGCTAGTTGGCGGGGAGCTGTTTTTT. Its protein product is CAWRKELVGGELFF.

The sample holds a few counts of this clone. The rearrangement joins TRBV6-5 to TRBJ2-7; D may be TRBD2 (7 bases). There are 14 residues in the CDR3. CDR1 is MNHEY and CDR2 is SVGAGI in the germline V gene. V was shortened by 2 bases and J by 8 bases, with 16 bases between the two germline ends. CDR3 region: CASSYGGANSQQYF. In nucleotides, the CDR3 is TGTGCCAGCAGTTACGGGGGGGCCAATTCACAGCAGTACTTC.

This clone was counted only a few times. The gene calls are TRBV15 and TRBJ1-5; 8 bases match TRBD1. The V gene end was trimmed by 1 base and the J gene end by 5 bases; junction bases not matched to a gene: 10. The CDR3 covers 17 residues. Germline CDR1 LNHNV, CDR2 YYDKDF (reference sequence). The CDR3 loop is CATSRVRAGGADQPQHF. CDR3 DNA: TGTGCCACCAGCAGAGTTCGGGCAGGGGGCGCGGATCAGCCCCAGCATTTT.

The chain combines TRBV6-5 with TRBJ2-7; the match to TRBD1 covers 7 bases. Per the germline V gene, CDR1 is MNHEY and CDR2 is SVGAGI. V lost 8 bases and J lost 6; bases outside the gene matches: 13. The CDR3 loop spans 14 amino acids. The CDR3 nucleotides are TGTGCCAGCGAAATAGGGGGCGTTAATGGCGAGCAGTACTTC. Its protein is CASEIGGVNGEQYF.

The CDR3 loop is CASSYMGSFQSSYNEQFF. For the CDR3, the DNA is TGTGCCAGCAGCTATATGGGCAGCTTTCAGAGCTCCTACAATGAGCAGTTCTTC. The chain recombines TRBV11-3 with TRBJ2-1; D gene uncertain. The V gene lost 4 bases and the J gene lost 0 bases, with 19 bases spanning the gap. Germline V CDR1 and CDR2: SGHNT, YENEEA. This CDR3 is 18 amino acids long.

The chain combines TRBV7-2 with TRBJ1-1; D perhaps matches TRBD1 (5 bases). From germline, CDR1 is SGHTA and CDR2 FQGNSA. The CDR3 has 14 residues. V was trimmed by 1 base and J by 1 base, leaving 7 bases between them. CDR3 residues: CASSLGGGNTEAFF. In DNA form, the CDR3 reads TGTGCCAGCAGCTTAGGCGGGGGGAACACTGAAGCTTTCTTT.

This chain links TRBV21-1 with TRBJ2-3; no check of the table's D call, TRBD2, against the DNA was made. TRBV21-1 is a documented pseudogene. The CDR3 is 20 amino acids. The CDR3 reads CASSTPDGGSGGGIADTQYF. CDR3 in DNA: TGTGCCAGCAGCACGCCTGACGGGGGGTCAGGCGGGGGAATCGCAGATACGCAGTATTTT.

The chain has TRBV29-1 and TRBJ2-4; TRBD1 matches 7 bases. With 4 bases clipped from V and 3 bases from J, the junction kept 0 bases outside the gene matches. This CDR3 has 12 residues. The V gene's germline CDR1 is SQVTM and CDR2 ANQGSEA. CDR3 nucleotides: TGCAGCGTTGCAGGGGGCAAAAACATTCAGTACTTC. Protein product: CSVAGGKNIQYF.